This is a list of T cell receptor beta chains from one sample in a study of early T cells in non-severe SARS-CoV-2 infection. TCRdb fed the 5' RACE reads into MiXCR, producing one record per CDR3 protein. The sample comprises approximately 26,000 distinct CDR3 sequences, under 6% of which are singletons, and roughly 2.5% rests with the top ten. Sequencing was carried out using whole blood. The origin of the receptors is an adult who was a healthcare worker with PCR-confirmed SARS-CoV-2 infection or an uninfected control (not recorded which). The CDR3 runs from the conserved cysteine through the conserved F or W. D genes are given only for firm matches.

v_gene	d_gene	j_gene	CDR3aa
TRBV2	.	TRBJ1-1	CASSGQRGTEAFF
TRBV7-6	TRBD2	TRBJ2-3	CASSGRTSGRADTQYF
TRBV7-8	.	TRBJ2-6	CASSLVQAGANVLTF
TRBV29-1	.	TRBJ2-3	CSVGLVVKDTQYF
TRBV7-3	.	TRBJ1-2	CASSTGPVNYGYTF
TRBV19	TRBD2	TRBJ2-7	CASRQTGLAGPQGTYEQYF
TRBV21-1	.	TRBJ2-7	CASSKERKQYF
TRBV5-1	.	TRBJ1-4	CASSFRFQGRGTNEKLFF
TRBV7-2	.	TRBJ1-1	CASSRSPGGQTEAFF
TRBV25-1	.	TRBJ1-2	CASSESGGNYGYTF
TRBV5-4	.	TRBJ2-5	CASSSTSFLSETQYF